The sequence of this T cell receptor beta chain was determined in a study of T cell changes during pregnancy in multiple sclerosis. Generated by immunoSEQ multiplex PCR, the TCRdb table keeps only in-frame clones and is missing some. The profile shows fewer than 100,000 clones, under 95% of them singletons. This CDR3 comprises 12 residues. The ends lost 10 bases at V and 1 base at J; junction bases unmatched: 1. Germline CDR1 and CDR2: ENHRY and SYGVKD. The source is a female donor in good health, enrolled as a control in a pregnancy study. This chain connects TRBV10-3 to TRBJ2-3, with 8 positions matching TRBD2. The specimen was peripheral blood, collected after pregnancy. CDR3 sequence reads: CATGGGTDTQYF. The CDR3 region has the DNA TGTGCCACCGGGGGGGGCACAGATACGCAGTATTTT.